The 13 T cell receptor beta chains below come from one sample, sequenced in a study of spatial heterogeneity in lung cancer. MiXCR, applied by TCRdb to the 5' RACE reads, yields one record per CDR3 protein. The profile shows about 2,000 distinct CDR3 sequences, 6.8% of them singletons. The time point was: sample taken at primary tumor resection. The source was normal lung tissue next to the tumor, collected at surgery. Receptors were obtained from a male donor with early-stage non-small cell lung cancer.

This clonotype was counted between two and nine times. The CDR3 bases are TGTGCCAGCAGCAGGCTTGGGGACAGGGACGACTATGGCTACACCTTC. This encodes CASSRLGDRDDYGYTF. V and J are TRBV6-5 and TRBJ1-2; 9 bases are a match to TRBD1. Germline CDR1 is MNHEY and CDR2 is SVGAGI. V gave up 6 bases and J gave up 3 bases; unmatched junction bases: 11. The CDR3 totals 16 residues.

This clonotype is medium-sized. V is TRBV7-2 and J is TRBJ2-5; 12 nucleotides align to TRBD1. The V and J ends lost 5 bases and 6 bases, in that order; junction bases with no gene match: 4. Per germline, CDR1 SGHTA and CDR2 FQGNSA. This CDR3 comprises 14 residues. This CDR3 reads CASSTGQGAKTQYF. Here the CDR3 DNA reads TGTGCCAGCAGCACGGGACAGGGGGCGAAGACCCAGTACTTC.

This clonotype is deemed medium-sized. V gene TRBV2 combines with J gene TRBJ2-1, with 7 nucleotides matching TRBD2. Trimming took 6 bases from V and 5 from J; bases not matched to a gene: 4. Germline values: CDR1 SNHLY, CDR2 FYNNEI. There are 13 residues in the CDR3. DNA of the CDR3: TGTGCCAGCAGGCGGGAGTCCCACAATGAGCAGTTCTTC. Translated: CASRRESHNEQFF.

In its sample, this clonotype is medium-sized. In DNA form, the CDR3 reads TGTGCCAGCAGTCCCCCAGGAGGAGCTGGAAACACCATATATTTT. Translation gives CASSPPGGAGNTIYF. The V gene is TRBV6-2 or TRBV6-3, the J gene TRBJ1-3; no clear D. This CDR3 has 15 amino acids. Germline V CDR1 and CDR2: MNHEY, SVGEGT. V was cut by 5 bases and J by 2 bases, with 13 bases left in between.

In regard to this clonotype: This may be a read error: a much more frequent sequence differs by one nucleotide. Given the absence of the conserved phenylalanine or tryptophan at the CDR3 end, a read error is likely. The V gene is TRBV7-9, the J gene TRBJ2-1, with D possibly being TRBD1 (6 bases). Between the trimmed V and J ends, which lost 5 bases and 10 bases, there was a span of 15 bases. Germline CDR1 is SEHNR and CDR2 is FQNEAQ (reference sequence). This CDR3 has 13 residues. The CDR3 bases are TGTGCCAGCAGCCCAGGACAGAAATTGGAGCAGTTCTCC. Translation gives CASSPGQKLEQFS.

In its sample, this clonotype ranks as medium-sized. The chain uses TRBV5-4 and TRBJ1-1, with D possibly matching TRBD1 (5 bases). The V gene lost 2 bases and the J gene lost 11 bases, with 16 bases spanning the gap. The germline gives CDR1 SGHNT, CDR2 YYREEE (reference sequence). The CDR3 has 13 amino acids. The CDR3 DNA sequence: TGTGCCAGCAGCTTAAATTCCGGCAGGGTGGCTTTCTTT. Protein: CASSLNSGRVAFF. The full variable domain, its missing parts supplied by reference TRBV5-4 and TRBJ1-1, is ETGVTQSPTHLIKTRGQQVTLRCSSQSGHNTVSWYQQALGQGPQFIFQYYREEENGRGNFPPRFSGLQFPNYSSELNVNALELDDSALYLCASSLNSGRVAFFGQGTRLTVV.

This clonotype counts as medium-sized. The chain joins TRBV7-9 to TRBJ2-3; no clear D. The CDR3 contains 16 residues. V lost 2 bases to trimming and J lost 0 bases, with 12 bases between them. Germline loops: CDR1 SEHNR, CDR2 FQNEAQ (reference sequence). The CDR3 reads CASSLIRWGSTDTQYF. The CDR3 coding sequence is TGTGCCAGCAGCTTAATCCGCTGGGGTAGCACAGATACGCAGTATTTT.

By share of the sample, this clonotype is medium-sized (0.01 to 0.1%). The chain links TRBV19 to TRBJ2-7, with a possible D match to TRBD2 (5 bases). The CDR3 contains 13 residues. V was clipped by 1 base and J by 4 bases, with 8 bases between them. In germline, CDR1 is LNHDA, CDR2 SQIVND (reference sequence). The CDR3 DNA follows: TGTGCCAGTAGTATAGGTCCGGGGTACGAGCAGTACTTC. Translated, it gives CASSIGPGYEQYF.

By its share, this clonotype is medium-sized. The chain uses TRBV7-2 and TRBJ1-1, with TRBD1 matching over 10 bases. CDR1 SGHTA and CDR2 FQGNSA come from the germline V gene. The length of the CDR3 is 16 residues. Unmatched junction bases numbered 13, after V lost 5 bases and J lost 7 bases. The CDR3 region is CASSQGGQGNFVEAFF. The CDR3, as DNA: TGTGCCAGCAGCCAGGGGGGACAGGGGAATTTTGTTGAAGCTTTCTTT.

In its sample, this clonotype is medium-sized (0.01 to 0.1%). This chain links TRBV7-9 with TRBJ1-1; tentatively, D is TRBD1 (6 bases). V was pared by 5 bases and J by 3 bases, with 16 bases between. This CDR3 has 15 amino acids. Per germline, CDR1 SEHNR and CDR2 FQNEAQ (reference sequence). The CDR3 protein is CASSPSGGRYTEAFF. The CDR3 DNA reads TGTGCCAGCAGCCCGAGTGGGGGGCGATACACTGAAGCTTTCTTT.

This clonotype is classed as medium-sized. The gene calls are TRBV5-1 and TRBJ2-1, with D hard to call. The CDR3 runs to 15 residues. Per the germline V gene, CDR1 is SGHRS and CDR2 is YFSETQ. V lost 2 bases and J lost 0, with 9 bases in between. CDR3 sequence: CASSFSQSSYNEQFF. The CDR3 nucleotides read TGCGCCAGCAGCTTCTCACAGAGCTCCTACAATGAGCAGTTCTTC.

This clonotype is medium-sized. The chain combines TRBV7-9 with TRBJ2-7; the D is unclear. The V gene lost 1 base and the J gene lost 2 bases, with 9 bases spanning the gap. The CDR3 spans 14 residues. Germline V gene sequence: CDR1 SEHNR, CDR2 FQNEAQ (reference sequence). The CDR3 sequence is CASSLVGLPYEQYF. In DNA form, the CDR3 reads TGTGCCAGCAGCTTAGTGGGATTGCCCTACGAGCAGTACTTC.

This clonotype is labeled hyperexpanded (1% or more). The gene calls are TRBV5-1 and TRBJ2-2, with D perhaps TRBD2 (6 bases). Trimming removed 8 bases at V and 0 bases at J, with 11 bases between. Germline assignment: CDR1 SGHRS and CDR2 YFSETQ. The CDR3 length is 14 residues. CDR3 protein: CASRRATNTGELFF. For the CDR3, the DNA is TGCGCCAGTCGGAGGGCTACGAACACCGGGGAGCTGTTTTTT. The full variable domain, in which reference TRBV5-1 and TRBJ2-2 provide the parts outside the CDR3, is KAGVTQTPRYLIKTRGQQVTLSCSPISGHRSVSWYQQTPGQGLQFLFEYFSETQRNKGNFPGRFSGRQFSNSRSEMNVSTLELGDSALYLCASRRATNTGELFFGEGSRLTVL.